This entry features one T cell receptor beta chain sequence. The source of the sample is a study of blood T cell repertoires in COVID-19. Study-wide context: The United States, Italy and Spain were the sources of the acute and convalescent COVID-19 samples.

This CDR3 is 14 amino acids long. Germline assignment: CDR1 KGHSH and CDR2 LQKENI. The V and J ends lost 0 bases and 5 bases, in that order; junction bases with no gene match: 0. Measured with immunoSEQ multiplex PCR; TCRdb has only the in-frame clones, and not every one. The data contain some 150,000 clones, around 87% of them singletons. The chain uses TRBV18 and TRBJ2-1; the match to TRBD1 covers 8 bases. The specimen sequenced was peripheral blood. This clonotype was sampled from a man aged 45-65 years with active COVID-19. CDR3 coding DNA: TGTGCCAGCTCACCACCGACAGGGGACAATGAGCAGTTCTTC. Amino acid sequence: CASSPPTGDNEQFF.